These T cell receptor beta chains were read from a single sample in a study of blood T cell repertoires in COVID-19. Profiled with immunoSEQ multiplex PCR; TCRdb holds only in-frame clones, not every one. Of 250,000 or so clones in the sample, about four fifths were seen once. Sample: PBMCs or T cells enriched from blood (not recorded which). The receptors were sampled from a man in his sixties who had recovered from COVID-19. Both conserved end residues are part of each CDR3. D genes are given only for firm matches.

D gene,V gene,J gene,CDR3 DNA,CDR3 protein
.,TRBV7-9,TRBJ1-2,TGTGCCACAATGACGGGGAACTATGGCTACACCTTC,CATMTGNYGYTF
.,TRBV15,TRBJ1-5,TGTGCCACCAGCAGAGAAACAGGTTTTAATCAGCCCCAGCATTTT,CATSRETGFNQPQHF
TRBD1,TRBV3-1/TRBV3-2,TRBJ2-1,TGTGCCAGCAGCCCCCGGGACAGGGTCTACAATGAGCAGTTCTTC,CASSPRDRVYNEQFF
TRBD1,TRBV11-2,TRBJ2-7,TGTGCCAGCAGCCCAGGGGGCCAGGGGAGGCACGAGCAGTACTTC,CASSPGGQGRHEQYF
.,TRBV5-1,TRBJ2-4,TGCGCCAGCAGCTTGGATGGGGCGGAGGGCATTCAGTACTTC,CASSLDGAEGIQYF
.,TRBV5-4,TRBJ2-7,TGTGCCAGCAGCTTAACAGGCTACGAGCAGTACTTC,CASSLTGYEQYF
TRBD2,TRBV19,TRBJ2-5,TGTGCCAGTAGTCCTGCGGGACTAGCGGGACTGGAGACCCAGTACTTC,CASSPAGLAGLETQYF
.,TRBV18,TRBJ1-1,TGTGCCAGCTCACCACTGGACAAGAACACTGAAGCTTTCTTT,CASSPLDKNTEAFF
TRBD1,TRBV5-1,TRBJ1-1,TGCGCCAGCAGCCCTTGGGACAGGGACACTGAAGCTTTCTTT,CASSPWDRDTEAFF
TRBD2,TRBV3-1/TRBV3-2,TRBJ2-5,TGTGCCAGCAGCCAACTAGCGGGGAAGGGCAAGGGCCAAGAGACCCAGTACTTC,CASSQLAGKGKGQETQYF
.,TRBV7-2,TRBJ2-7,TGTGCCAGCAGCTTAGCCAGGGAATTTCCCTACGAGCAGTACTTC,CASSLAREFPYEQYF